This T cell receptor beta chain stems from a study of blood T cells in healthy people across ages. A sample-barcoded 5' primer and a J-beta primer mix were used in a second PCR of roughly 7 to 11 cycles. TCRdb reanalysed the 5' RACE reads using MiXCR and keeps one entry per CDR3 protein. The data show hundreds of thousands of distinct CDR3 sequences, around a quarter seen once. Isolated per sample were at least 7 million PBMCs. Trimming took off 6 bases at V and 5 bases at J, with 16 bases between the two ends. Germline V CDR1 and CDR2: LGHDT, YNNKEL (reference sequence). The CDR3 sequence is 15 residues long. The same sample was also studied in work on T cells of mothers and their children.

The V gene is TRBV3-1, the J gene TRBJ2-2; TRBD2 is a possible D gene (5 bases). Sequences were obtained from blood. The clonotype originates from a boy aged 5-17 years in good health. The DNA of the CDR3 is TGTGCCAGCAGATCGGGGAAACGGGGTACCGGGGAGCTGTTTTTT. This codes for CASRSGKRGTGELFF.